A selection of T cell receptor beta chains follows, all from one sample in a study of cytomegalovirus exposure and HLA in healthy donors. Some clones are missing from TCRdb's copy, which holds only in-frame ones; the method was immunoSEQ multiplex PCR. Of 87,000 or so clones listed, 77% are singletons. The sequenced sample consisted of PBMCs. The receptors derive from a woman between 40 and 55 years old in good health and CMV-seronegative. Each CDR3 is given with its conserved first and last residue. Each record gives: clone size, V gene, CDR3 protein. For some rows the clone size is stated as once, few or many, or as a class when expanded; others skip it.

>.|TRBV19
CASSHRVLNTEAFF
>.|TRBV2
CASSTREGIGEKLFF
>.|TRBV9
CASSPPNDEGTDTQYF
>.|TRBV7-6
CASSLGDSSKNPYGYTF
>.|TRBV5-1
CASNMGPGQPQHF
>.|TRBV10-3
CAISETGGVQPQHF
>.|TRBV7-2
CASTPQVGYGYTF
>.|TRBV29-1
CSVDQLARYTF
>.|TRBV5-1
CASSLTLAGSIDTQYF
>.|TRBV5-1
CASREAASLDYGYTF
>.|TRBV27
CASRKQGQPQHF
>.|TRBV5-1
CASTTRGQETQYF
>.|TRBV7-8
CASSLGKGSGADTQYF
>once|TRBV5-8
CASSWGEGIMYQETQYF
>.|TRBV6-5
CASSYLTGESGGYTF
>.|TRBV19
CASSIRQGWYEQYF
>.|TRBV7-6
CASSRPGGLYNEQFF
>.|TRBV6-5
CASSYSRTAAYEQYF
>.|TRBV14
CASSQDMTGNTGELFF
>once|TRBV18
CASSPSRLSYEQYF
>.|TRBV6-6
CASSYDRGRGETQYF
>.|TRBV2
CASRRGQVNEKLFF
>.|TRBV7-3
CASSLRLAGASEQYF
>.|TRBV5-1
CASSLTGMSDNQPQHF
>few|TRBV4-1
CASSLRWDRNEKLFF
>.|TRBV5-1
CASSLGGPGETQYF
>.|TRBV2
CASPRSGLASINEQFF
>.|TRBV7-9
CASSGLTATYGYTF
>.|TRBV9
CASSARTSPDTQYF
>.|TRBV5-1
CASRDSSNEKLFF
>.|TRBV5-4
CASSSSTASQSGNTIYF
>.|TRBV4-2
CASSQEGQGALAGANVLTF
>.|TRBV9
CASSVDGGPSTDTQYF
>.|TRBV5-6
CASSLRGTGPPQPQHF
>.|TRBV7-2
CASSLEGGGYEQYF
>.|TRBV18
CASSPRRLGAGNTIYF